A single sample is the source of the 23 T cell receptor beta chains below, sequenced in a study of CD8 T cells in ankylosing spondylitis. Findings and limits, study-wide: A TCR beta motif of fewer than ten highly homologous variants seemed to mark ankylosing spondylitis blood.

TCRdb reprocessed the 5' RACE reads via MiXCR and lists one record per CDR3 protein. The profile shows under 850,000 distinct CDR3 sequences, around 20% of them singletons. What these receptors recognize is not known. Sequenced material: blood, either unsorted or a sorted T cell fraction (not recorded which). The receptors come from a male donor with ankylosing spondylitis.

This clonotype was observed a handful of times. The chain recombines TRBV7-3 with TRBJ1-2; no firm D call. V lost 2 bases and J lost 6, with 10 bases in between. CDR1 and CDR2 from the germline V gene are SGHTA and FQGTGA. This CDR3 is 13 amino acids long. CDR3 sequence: CASSLPRGDGYTF. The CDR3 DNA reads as TGTGCCAGCAGCTTACCCCGGGGAGATGGCTACACCTTC.

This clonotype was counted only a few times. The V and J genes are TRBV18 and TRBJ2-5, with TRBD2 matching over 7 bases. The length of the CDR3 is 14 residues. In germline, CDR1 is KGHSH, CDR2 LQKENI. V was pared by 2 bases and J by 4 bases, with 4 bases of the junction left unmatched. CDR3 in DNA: TGTGCCAGCTCACCAGGGAGGGCCTTAGAGACCCAGTACTTC. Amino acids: CASSPGRALETQYF.

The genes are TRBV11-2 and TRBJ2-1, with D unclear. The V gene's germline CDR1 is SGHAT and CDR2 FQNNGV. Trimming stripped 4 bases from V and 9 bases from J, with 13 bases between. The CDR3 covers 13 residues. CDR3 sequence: CASSSELPSEQFF. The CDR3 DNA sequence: TGTGCCAGCAGCTCGGAACTGCCGTCTGAGCAGTTCTTC.

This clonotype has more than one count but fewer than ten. CDR3 protein: CASSYTLWYGYTF. The CDR3 DNA follows: TGTGCCAGCAGTTACACATTATGGTATGGCTACACCTTC. This chain uses TRBV9 with TRBJ1-2; D is unclear. Germline loops: CDR1 SGDLS, CDR2 YYNGEE. Trimming took off 5 bases at V and 5 bases at J, with 13 bases between the two ends. The CDR3 runs 13 residues.

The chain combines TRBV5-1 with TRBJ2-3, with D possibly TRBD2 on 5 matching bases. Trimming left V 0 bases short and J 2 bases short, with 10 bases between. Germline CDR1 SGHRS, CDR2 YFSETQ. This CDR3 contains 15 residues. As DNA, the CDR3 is TGCGCCAGCAGCTTGGTGGTCGGGAACACAGATACGCAGTATTTT. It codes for CASSLVVGNTDTQYF.

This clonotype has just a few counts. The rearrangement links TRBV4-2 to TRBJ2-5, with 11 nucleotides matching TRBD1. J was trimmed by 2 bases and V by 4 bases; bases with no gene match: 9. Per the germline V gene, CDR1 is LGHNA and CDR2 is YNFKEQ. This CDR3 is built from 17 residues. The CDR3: CASSLTAGTGGQETQYF. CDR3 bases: TGTGCCAGCAGCCTCACCGCCGGGACAGGGGGACAAGAGACCCAGTACTTC.

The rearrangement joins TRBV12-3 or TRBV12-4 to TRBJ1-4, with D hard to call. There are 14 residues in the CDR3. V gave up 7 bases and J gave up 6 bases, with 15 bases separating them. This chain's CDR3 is CASKEGIGDEKLFF. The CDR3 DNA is TGTGCCAGCAAGGAAGGCATAGGAGATGAAAAACTGTTTTTT.

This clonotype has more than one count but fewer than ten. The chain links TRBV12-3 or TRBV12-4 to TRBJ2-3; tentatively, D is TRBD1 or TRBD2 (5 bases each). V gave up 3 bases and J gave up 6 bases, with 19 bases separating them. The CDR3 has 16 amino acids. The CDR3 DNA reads TGTGCCAGCAGTTTCCGAGGACGGGACCCAGACGATACGCAGTATTTT. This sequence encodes CASSFRGRDPDDTQYF.

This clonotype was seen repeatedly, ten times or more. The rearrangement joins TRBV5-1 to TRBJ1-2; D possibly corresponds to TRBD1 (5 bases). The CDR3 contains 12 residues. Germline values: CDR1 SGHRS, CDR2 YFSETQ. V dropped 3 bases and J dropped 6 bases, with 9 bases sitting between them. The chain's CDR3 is CASSSTVNGYTF. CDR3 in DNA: TGCGCCAGCAGCTCGACAGTGAATGGCTACACCTTC.

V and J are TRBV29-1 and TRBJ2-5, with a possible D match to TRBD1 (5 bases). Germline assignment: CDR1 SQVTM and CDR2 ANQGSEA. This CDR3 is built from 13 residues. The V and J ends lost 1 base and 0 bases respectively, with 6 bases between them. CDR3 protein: CSVEGTNQETQYF. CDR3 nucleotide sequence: TGCAGCGTTGAAGGGACAAACCAAGAGACCCAGTACTTC.

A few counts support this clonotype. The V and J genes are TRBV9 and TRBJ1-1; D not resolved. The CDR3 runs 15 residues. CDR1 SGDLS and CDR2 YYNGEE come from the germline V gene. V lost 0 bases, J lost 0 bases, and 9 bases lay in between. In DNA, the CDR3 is TGTGCCAGCAGCGTAGACCCAGTCATGAACACTGAAGCTTTCTTT. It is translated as CASSVDPVMNTEAFF.

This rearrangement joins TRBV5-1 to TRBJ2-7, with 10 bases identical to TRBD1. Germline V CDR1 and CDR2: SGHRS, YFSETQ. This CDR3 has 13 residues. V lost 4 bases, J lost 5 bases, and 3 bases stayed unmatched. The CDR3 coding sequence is TGCGCCAGCAGCCTGACAGGGGGCAACGAGCAGTACTTC. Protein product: CASSLTGGNEQYF.

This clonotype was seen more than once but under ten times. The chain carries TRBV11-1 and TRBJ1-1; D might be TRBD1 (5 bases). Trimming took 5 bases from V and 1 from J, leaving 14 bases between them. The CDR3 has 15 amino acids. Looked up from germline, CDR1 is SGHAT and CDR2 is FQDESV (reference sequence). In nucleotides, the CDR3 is TGTGCCAGCAGCGGAGGGACGGAAGAGAACACTGAAGCTTTCTTT. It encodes CASSGGTEENTEAFF.

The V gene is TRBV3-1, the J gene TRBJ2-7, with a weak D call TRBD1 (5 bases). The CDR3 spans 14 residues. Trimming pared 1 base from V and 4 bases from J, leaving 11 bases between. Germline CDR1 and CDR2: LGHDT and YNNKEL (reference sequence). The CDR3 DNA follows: TGTGCCAGCAGCCAAGTGGGGCGACCTTACGAGCAGTACTTC. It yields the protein CASSQVGRPYEQYF.

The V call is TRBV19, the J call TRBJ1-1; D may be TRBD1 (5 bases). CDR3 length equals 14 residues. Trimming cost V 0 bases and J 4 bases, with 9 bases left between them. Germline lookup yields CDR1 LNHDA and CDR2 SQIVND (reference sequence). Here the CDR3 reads CASSIDRVATEAFF. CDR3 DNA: TGTGCCAGTAGTATAGACAGGGTTGCCACTGAAGCTTTCTTT.

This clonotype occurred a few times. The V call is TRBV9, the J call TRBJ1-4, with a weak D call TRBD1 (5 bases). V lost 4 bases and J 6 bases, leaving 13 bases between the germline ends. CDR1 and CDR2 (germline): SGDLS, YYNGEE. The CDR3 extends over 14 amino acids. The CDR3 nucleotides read TGTGCCAGCAGCCACGGGCAGGGACATGAAAAACTGTTTTTT. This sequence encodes CASSHGQGHEKLFF.

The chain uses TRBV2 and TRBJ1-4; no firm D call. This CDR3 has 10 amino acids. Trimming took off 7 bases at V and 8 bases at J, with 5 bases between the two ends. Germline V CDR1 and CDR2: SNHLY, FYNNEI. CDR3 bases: TGTGCCAGCATGAGGGAAAAACTGTTTTTT. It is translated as CASMREKLFF.

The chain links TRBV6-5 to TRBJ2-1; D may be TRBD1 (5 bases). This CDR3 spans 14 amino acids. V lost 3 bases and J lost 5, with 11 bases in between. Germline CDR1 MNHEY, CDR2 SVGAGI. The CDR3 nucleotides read TGTGCCAGCAGTTATTCAGGGTATAACAATGAGCAGTTCTTC. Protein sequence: CASSYSGYNNEQFF.

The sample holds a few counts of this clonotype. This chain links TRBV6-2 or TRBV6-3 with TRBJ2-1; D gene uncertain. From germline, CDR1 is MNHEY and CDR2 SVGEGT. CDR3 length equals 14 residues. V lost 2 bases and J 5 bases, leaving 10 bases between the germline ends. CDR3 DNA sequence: TGTGCCAGCAGTTACGCCCAGGTAGACAATGAGCAGTTCTTC. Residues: CASSYAQVDNEQFF.

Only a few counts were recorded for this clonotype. Written as DNA, the CDR3 is TGTGCCAGCAGCTTGTTCGGGGCGGACACTGAAGCTTTCTTT. Amino acids: CASSLFGADTEAFF. V gene TRBV7-9 combines with J gene TRBJ1-1; D is possibly TRBD1 (5 bases). Trimming took off 3 bases at V and 3 bases at J, with 11 bases between the two ends. The germline gives CDR1 SEHNR, CDR2 FQNEAQ (reference sequence). This CDR3 is built from 14 residues.

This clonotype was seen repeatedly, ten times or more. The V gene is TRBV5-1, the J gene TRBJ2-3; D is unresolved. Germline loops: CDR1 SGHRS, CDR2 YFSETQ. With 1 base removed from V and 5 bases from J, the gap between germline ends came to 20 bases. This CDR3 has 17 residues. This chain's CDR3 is CASSLKRREPTQDTQYF. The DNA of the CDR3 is TGCGCCAGCAGCTTGAAACGACGAGAACCCACACAAGATACGCAGTATTTT. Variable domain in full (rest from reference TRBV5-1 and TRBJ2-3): KAGVTQTPRYLIKTRGQQVTLSCSPISGHRSVSWYQQTPGQGLQFLFEYFSETQRNKGNFPGRFSGRQFSNSRSEMNVSTLELGDSALYLCASSLKRREPTQDTQYFGPGTRLTVL.

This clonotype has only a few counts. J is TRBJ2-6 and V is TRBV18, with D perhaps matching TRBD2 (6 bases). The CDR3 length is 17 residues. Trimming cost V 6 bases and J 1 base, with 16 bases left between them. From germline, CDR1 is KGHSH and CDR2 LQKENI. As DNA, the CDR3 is TGTGCCAGCTCGAGCCGGGACTTGATGTCTGGGGCCAACGTCCTGACTTTC. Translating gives CASSSRDLMSGANVLTF. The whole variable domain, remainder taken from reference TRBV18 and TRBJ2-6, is NAGVMQNPRHLVRRRGQEARLRCSPMKGHSHVYWYRQLPEEGLKFMVYLQKENIIDESGMPKERFSAEFPKEGPSILRIQQVVRGDSAAYFCASSSRDLMSGANVLTFGAGSRLTVL.

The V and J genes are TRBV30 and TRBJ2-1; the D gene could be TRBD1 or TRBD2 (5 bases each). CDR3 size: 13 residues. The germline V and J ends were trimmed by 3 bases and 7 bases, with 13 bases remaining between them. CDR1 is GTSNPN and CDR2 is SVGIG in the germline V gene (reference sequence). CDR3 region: CAWRWDQGNEQFF. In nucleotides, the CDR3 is TGTGCCTGGAGATGGGACCAAGGGAATGAGCAGTTCTTC.